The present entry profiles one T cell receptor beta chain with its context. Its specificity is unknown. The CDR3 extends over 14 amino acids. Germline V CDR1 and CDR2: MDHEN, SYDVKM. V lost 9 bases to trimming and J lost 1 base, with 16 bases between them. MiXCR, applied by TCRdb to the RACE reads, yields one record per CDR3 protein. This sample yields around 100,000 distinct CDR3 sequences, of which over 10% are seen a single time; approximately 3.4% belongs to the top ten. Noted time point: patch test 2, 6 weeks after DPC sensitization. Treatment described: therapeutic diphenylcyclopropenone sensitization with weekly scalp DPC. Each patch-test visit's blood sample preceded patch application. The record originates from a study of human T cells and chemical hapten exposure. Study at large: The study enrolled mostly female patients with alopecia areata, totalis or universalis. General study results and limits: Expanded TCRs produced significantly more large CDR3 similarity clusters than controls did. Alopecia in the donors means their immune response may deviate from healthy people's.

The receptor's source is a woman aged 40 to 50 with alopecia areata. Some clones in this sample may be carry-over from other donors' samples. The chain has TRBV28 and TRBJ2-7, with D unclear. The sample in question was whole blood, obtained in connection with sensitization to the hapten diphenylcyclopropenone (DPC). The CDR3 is CASPGDNSSYEQYF. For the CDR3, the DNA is TGTGCCAGTCCTGGGGATAATTCTTCCTACGAGCAGTACTTC. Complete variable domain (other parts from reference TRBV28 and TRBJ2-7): DVKVTQSSRYLVKRTGEKVFLECVQDMDHENMFWYRQDPGLGLRLIYFSYDVKMKEKGDIPEGYSVSREKKERFSLILESASTNQTSMYLCASPGDNSSYEQYFGPGTRLTVT.